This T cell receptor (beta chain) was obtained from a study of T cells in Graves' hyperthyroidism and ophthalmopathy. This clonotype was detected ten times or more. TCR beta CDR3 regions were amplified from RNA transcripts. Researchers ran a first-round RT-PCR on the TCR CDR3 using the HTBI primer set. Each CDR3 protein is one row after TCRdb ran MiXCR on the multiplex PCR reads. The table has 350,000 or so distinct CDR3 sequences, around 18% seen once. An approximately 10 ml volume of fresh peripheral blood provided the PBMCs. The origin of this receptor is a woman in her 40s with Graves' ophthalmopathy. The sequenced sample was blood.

DNA of the CDR3: TGTGCCAGCAGTTTAGCGGGACTCGATACGCAGTATTTT. It is translated as CASSLAGLDTQYF. The V and J genes are TRBV27 and TRBJ2-3, with D perhaps matching TRBD2 (6 bases). CDR1 is MNHEY and CDR2 is SMNVEV in the germline V gene (reference sequence). The CDR3 loop spans 13 amino acids. V gave up 2 bases and J gave up 6 bases, with 9 bases separating them.